The following is a TCR beta chain sequence with its context. The antigen is not known. Trimming shortened V by 1 base and J by 1 base, and 7 bases separated the two germline ends. The CDR3 is 14 residues long. Looked up from germline, CDR1 is SGHAT and CDR2 is FQNNGV. This sample was taken from a study of cytomegalovirus exposure and HLA in healthy donors. 60 Vbeta and 13 Jbeta primers were used in PCR. Per the study methods: In a later analysis, of approximately 81 million unique beta chains, roughly 10 million appeared in at least two donors. Sequencing used immunoSEQ multiplex PCR; TCRdb keeps in-frame clones, though not all of them. That table furnishes V, J and clone size, whereas the DNA furnished D and trimming. The sample yields 180,000 or so clones, 9.5% seen once. Whole-study findings and limits: Analysis was carried out at a later point, and it linked a missense DCLRE1C variant to TCR beta V- and J-gene trimming. Later, an analysis found that common viral pathogens appeared to be linked with several of the most significant clusters.

This rearrangement joins TRBV11-2 to TRBJ1-2; D is possibly TRBD1 (6 bases). This sequence was found in a woman in her 30s in good health and CMV-seropositive. Sequenced material: PBMCs. This CDR3 reads CASSLGQVNYGYTF. The CDR3 DNA reads as TGTGCCAGCAGCTTAGGACAGGTTAACTATGGCTACACCTTC.